This TCR beta chain derives from a study of T cell responses to AZD1222 COVID-19 vaccine. Generated by immunoSEQ multiplex PCR, the TCRdb table keeps only in-frame clones and is missing some. The sample consists of 250,000 to 300,000 clones, approximately 94% of them appearing once. Germline V gives CDR1 SEHNR, CDR2 FQNEAQ (reference sequence). The V and J ends lost 3 bases and 9 bases respectively, with 9 bases between them. This CDR3 region has 12 residues. Specimen: peripheral blood, collected 28 days after the second AZD1222 dose. The gene calls are TRBV7-9 and TRBJ2-1; D is ambiguous. The sequence was obtained from an adult who received the AZD1222 COVID-19 vaccine. The CDR3 DNA is TGTGCCAGCAGCTTCCCACCGGGTGAGCAGTTCTTC. Translated: CASSFPPGEQFF.